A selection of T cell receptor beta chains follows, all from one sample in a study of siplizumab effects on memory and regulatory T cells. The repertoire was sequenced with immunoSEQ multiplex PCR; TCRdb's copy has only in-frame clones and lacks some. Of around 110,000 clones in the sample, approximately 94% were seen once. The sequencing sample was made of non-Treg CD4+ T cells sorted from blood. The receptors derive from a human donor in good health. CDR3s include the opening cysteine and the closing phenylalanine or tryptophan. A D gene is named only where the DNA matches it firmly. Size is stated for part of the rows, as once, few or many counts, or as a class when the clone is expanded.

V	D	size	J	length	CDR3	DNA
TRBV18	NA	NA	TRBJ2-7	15	CASSPPGLSSYEQYF	TGTGCCAGCTCACCACCCGGGTTAAGCTCCTACGAGCAGTACTTC
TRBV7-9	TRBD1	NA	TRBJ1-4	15	CASSKPTGESEKLFF	TGTGCCAGCAGCAAACCGACAGGGGAAAGTGAAAAACTGTTTTTT
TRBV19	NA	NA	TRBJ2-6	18	CASSMVGSAVSGANVLTF	TGTGCCAGCTCCATGGTTGGCAGCGCGGTTTCTGGGGCCAACGTCCTGACTTTC
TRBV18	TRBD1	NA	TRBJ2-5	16	CASSPYEDTGVETQYF	TGTGCCAGCTCACCCTACGAAGATACAGGGGTCGAGACCCAGTACTTC
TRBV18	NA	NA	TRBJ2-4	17	CASSPRRAGGRIPIQYF	TGTGCCAGCTCACCAAGACGGGCCGGCGGGCGTATTCCTATTCAGTACTTC
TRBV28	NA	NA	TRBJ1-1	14	CASSLSNRNTEAFF	TGTGCCAGCAGCCTAAGCAATCGAAACACTGAAGCTTTCTTT
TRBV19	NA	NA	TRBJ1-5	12	CASSIDRQPQHF	TGTGCCAGTAGTATCGACCGTCAGCCCCAGCATTTT
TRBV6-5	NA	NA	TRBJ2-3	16	CASSYSFGASTDTQYF	TGTGCCAGCAGTTACTCGTTCGGCGCGAGCACAGATACGCAGTATTTT
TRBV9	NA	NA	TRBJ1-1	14	CASSANAGQTEAFF	TGTGCCAGCAGCGCCAATGCGGGGCAAACTGAAGCTTTCTTT
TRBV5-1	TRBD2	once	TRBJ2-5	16	CASTSPSGAYQETQYF	TGCGCCAGCACCTCCCCTAGCGGGGCGTACCAAGAGACCCAGTACTTC
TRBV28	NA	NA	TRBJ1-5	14	CASREGGYNQPQHF	TGTGCCAGCAGAGAGGGAGGATACAATCAGCCCCAGCATTTT
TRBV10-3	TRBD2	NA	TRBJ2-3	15	CAISEPGGVADTQYF	TGTGCCATCAGTGAACCGGGGGGGGTGGCAGATACGCAGTATTTT
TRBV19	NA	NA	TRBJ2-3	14	CASSGWAGTDTQYF	TGTGCCAGTAGTGGGTGGGCCGGCACAGATACGCAGTATTTT
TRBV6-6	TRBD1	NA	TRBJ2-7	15	CASTEPWTGEYEQYF	TGTGCCAGCACCGAGCCGTGGACAGGGGAATACGAGCAGTACTTC
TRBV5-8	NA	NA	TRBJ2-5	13	CASSLGVQETQYF	TGTGCCAGCAGCTTGGGCGTCCAAGAGACCCAGTACTTC
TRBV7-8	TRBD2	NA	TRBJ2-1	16	CASSLRRESSYNEQFF	TGTGCCAGCAGCTTAAGGCGGGAGAGCTCCTACAATGAGCAGTTCTTC
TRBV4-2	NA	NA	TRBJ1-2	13	CASSQEYQGGYTF	TGTGCCAGCAGTCAAGAATATCAGGGGGGCTACACCTTC
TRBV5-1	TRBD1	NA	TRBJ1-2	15	CASSSGTGDDYGYTF	TGCGCCAGCAGCTCCGGGACAGGGGATGACTATGGCTACACCTTC
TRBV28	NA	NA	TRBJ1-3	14	CASSSSVSGNTIYF	TGTGCCAGCAGTTCCTCCGTCTCTGGAAACACCATATATTTT
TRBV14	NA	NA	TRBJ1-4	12	CASQGSNEKLFF	TGTGCCAGTCAAGGTTCAAATGAAAAACTGTTTTTT
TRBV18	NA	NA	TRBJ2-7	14	CASSPPGPIYEQYF	TGTGCCAGCTCACCACCGGGACCCATCTACGAGCAGTACTTC
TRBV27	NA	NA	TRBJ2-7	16	CASSLRSQGGPYEQYF	TGTGCCAGCAGTTTAAGATCGCAGGGGGGCCCGTACGAGCAGTACTTC
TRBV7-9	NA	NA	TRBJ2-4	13	CASSLTDQNIQYF	TGTGCCAGCAGCTTAACCGACCAAAACATTCAGTACTTC
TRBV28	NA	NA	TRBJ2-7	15	CASSPSSVRFREQYF	TGTGCCAGCAGTCCTAGCTCAGTGAGGTTCCGCGAGCAGTACTTC
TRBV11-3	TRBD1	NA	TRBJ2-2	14	CASSSDRFAGELFF	TGTGCCAGCAGCTCGGACAGGTTCGCCGGGGAGCTGTTTTTT
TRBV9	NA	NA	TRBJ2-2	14	CASSVEGNTGELFF	TGTGCCAGCAGCGTTGAGGGAAACACCGGGGAGCTGTTTTTT
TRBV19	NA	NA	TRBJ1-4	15	CASSTAGTGNEKLFF	TGTGCCAGTAGTACGGCCGGGACTGGTAATGAAAAACTGTTTTTT
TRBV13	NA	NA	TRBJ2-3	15	CASSLRRGGADTQYF	TGTGCCAGCAGCTTAAGGAGGGGGGGCGCAGATACGCAGTATTTT
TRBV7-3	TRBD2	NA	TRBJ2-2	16	CASSVSGNSFAGELFF	TGTGCCAGCAGCGTTAGCGGGAACTCTTTTGCCGGGGAGCTGTTTTTT
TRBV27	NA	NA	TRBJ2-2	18	CASSSNFRGKETPGELFF	TGTGCCAGCAGCTCTAATTTTAGAGGCAAGGAAACACCCGGGGAGCTGTTTTTT
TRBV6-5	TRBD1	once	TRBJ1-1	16	CASSYSGTVLNTEAFF	TGTGCCAGCAGTTACTCAGGGACAGTCTTGAACACTGAAGCTTTCTTT
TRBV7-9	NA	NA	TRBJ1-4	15	CASSLDHTANEKLFF	TGTGCCAGCAGCTTAGATCACACCGCTAATGAAAAACTGTTTTTT
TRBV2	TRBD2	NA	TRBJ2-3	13	CASRSGGTDTQYF	TGTGCCAGCAGGAGCGGGGGGACAGATACGCAGTATTTT
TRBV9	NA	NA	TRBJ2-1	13	CASSVAGAGEQFF	TGTGCCAGCAGCGTAGCCGGGGCGGGTGAGCAGTTCTTC
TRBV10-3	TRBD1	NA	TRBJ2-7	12	CAIGTGSYEQYF	TGTGCCATCGGGACAGGGAGTTACGAGCAGTACTTC
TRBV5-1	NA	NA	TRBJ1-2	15	CASSLEVGGTGGYTF	TGCGCCAGCAGCTTGGAAGTAGGGGGTACGGGCGGCTACACCTTC
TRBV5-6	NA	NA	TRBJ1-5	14	CASSLNRPNQPQHF	TGTGCCAGCAGCTTGAACAGGCCCAATCAGCCCCAGCATTTT
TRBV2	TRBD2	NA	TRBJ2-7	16	CASTIVPGGVFYEQYF	TGTGCCAGCACGATAGTCCCGGGAGGGGTGTTTTACGAGCAGTACTTC
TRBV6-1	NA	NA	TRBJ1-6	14	CASRIRAYNSPLHF	TGTGCCAGTAGGATCAGGGCGTATAATTCACCCCTCCACTTT
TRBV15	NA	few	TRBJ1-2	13	CATSRDHWGNYTF	TGTGCCACCAGCAGAGATCATTGGGGTAACTACACCTTC
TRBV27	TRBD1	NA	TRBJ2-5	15	CASSSPLTGEETQYF	TGTGCCAGCAGTTCCCCATTGACAGGGGAAGAGACCCAGTACTTC
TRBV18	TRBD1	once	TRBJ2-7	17	CASSPFGAGTGIYEQYF	TGTGCCAGCTCACCATTCGGGGCCGGGACAGGGATCTACGAGCAGTACTTC
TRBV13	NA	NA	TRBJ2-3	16	CASSLGAGSTTDTQYF	TGTGCCAGCAGCCTTGGCGCAGGGTCAACCACAGATACGCAGTATTTT
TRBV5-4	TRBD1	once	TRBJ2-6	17	CASSPALTGAGANVLTF	TGTGCCAGCAGCCCGGCCTTGACAGGGGCTGGGGCCAACGTCCTGACTTTC
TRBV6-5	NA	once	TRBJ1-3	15	CASSRTGTSGNTIYF	TGTGCCAGCAGCAGAACGGGGACGTCTGGAAACACCATATATTTT
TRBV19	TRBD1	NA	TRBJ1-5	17	CASQLTGDSYSNQPQHF	TGTGCCAGTCAACTAACAGGGGACAGCTATAGCAATCAGCCCCAGCATTTT
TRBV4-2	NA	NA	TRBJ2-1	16	CASSQGDPSSYNEQFF	TGTGCCAGCAGCCAAGGGGACCCGAGCTCCTACAATGAGCAGTTCTTC
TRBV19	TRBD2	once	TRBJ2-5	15	CASTAPGLAKETQYF	TGTGCCAGTACTGCACCGGGACTAGCAAAGGAGACCCAGTACTTC
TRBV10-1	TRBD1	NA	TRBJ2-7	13	CASSKTPGGEQYF	TGCGCCAGCTCAAAGACCCCAGGGGGCGAGCAGTACTTC
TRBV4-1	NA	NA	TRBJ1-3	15	CASSRTDRSGNTIYF	TGCGCCAGCAGCCGGACAGACCGCTCTGGAAACACCATATATTTT
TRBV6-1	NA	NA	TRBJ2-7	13	CASSEMVRDEQYF	TGTGCCAGCAGTGAAATGGTAAGGGACGAGCAGTACTTC
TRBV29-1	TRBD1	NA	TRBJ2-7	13	CSVDPDRGSGQYF	TGCAGCGTTGATCCGGACAGGGGATCCGGGCAGTACTTC
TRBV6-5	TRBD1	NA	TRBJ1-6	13	CASCRGPDSPLHF	TGTGCCAGCTGCAGGGGGCCAGATTCACCCCTCCACTTT
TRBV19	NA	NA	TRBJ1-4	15	CASSIDEGNREKLFF	TGTGCCAGTAGTATAGATGAGGGGAATCGGGAAAAACTGTTTTTT
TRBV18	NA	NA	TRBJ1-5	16	CASSPRYRNSNQPQHF	TGTGCCAGCTCACCAAGGTACAGGAATAGCAATCAGCCCCAGCATTTT
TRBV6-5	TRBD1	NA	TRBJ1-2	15	CASSGQGLGSYGYTF	TGTGCCAGCAGCGGACAGGGTTTAGGTAGCTATGGCTACACCTTC
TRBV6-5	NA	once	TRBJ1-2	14	CASSYPQGNYGYTF	TGTGCCAGCAGTTATCCACAGGGCAACTATGGCTACACCTTC
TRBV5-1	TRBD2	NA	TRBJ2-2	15	CASSQTSLNTGELFF	TGCGCCAGCAGTCAGACTAGCTTGAACACCGGGGAGCTGTTTTTT
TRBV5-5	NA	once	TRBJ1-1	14	CASSLGGLNTEAFF	TGTGCCAGCAGCTTGGGGGGACTAAACACTGAAGCTTTCTTT
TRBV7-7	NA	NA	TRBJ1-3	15	CASSLNSGGGNTIYF	TGTGCTAGCAGCTTAAACAGCGGTGGTGGAAACACCATATATTTT